Listed here are 21 T cell receptor beta chains from one sample, sequenced in a study of CD4 T cells in relation to SARS-CoV-2 and coronaviruses. The antigens of these receptors remain unknown. Assay used: immunoSEQ multiplex PCR; TCRdb lists only in-frame clones, some missing. The top ten hold around 1.2% of the sample, which has over 40,000 clones, over 70% seen once. The source material was naive CD4+ T cells from PBMCs, cultured in vitro. Subset: naive CD4+ T cells isolated by negative enrichment. Receptors were obtained from an adult with COVID-19.

The chain uses TRBV21-1 and TRBJ1-4. TRBV21-1 is described as a pseudogene. The CDR3 extends over 13 amino acids. CDR3 coding DNA: TGTGCCAGCAGCAAAGGGAGGAATGAAAAACTGTTTTTT. It is translated as CASSKGRNEKLFF.

The rearrangement joins TRBV5-4 to TRBJ2-2; 7 bases match TRBD2. The CDR3 has 14 amino acids. Per the germline V gene, CDR1 is SGHNT and CDR2 is YYREEE (reference sequence). The V segment lost 3 bases and the J segment 7 bases; nucleotides outside the gene matches: 6. The CDR3 DNA reads as TGTGCCAGCAGCTCCAGCGGGGCCAACGGGGAGCTGTTTTTT. Translated, it gives CASSSSGANGELFF.

The chain is built from TRBV30 and TRBJ1-5; D not resolved. This CDR3 spans 14 amino acids. CDR1 and CDR2 (germline): GTSNPN, SVGIG (reference sequence). The germline V and J ends were trimmed by 2 bases and 4 bases, with 12 bases remaining between them. The CDR3 region has the DNA TGTGCCTGGAGTAAGGGAGGGTCAAATCAGCCCCAGCATTTT. It specifies CAWSKGGSNQPQHF.

This clone was seen only once. One junction end does not reproduce the germline sequence, and a read error may be involved. V and J are TRBV5-1 and TRBJ2-5, with TRBD2 matching over 9 bases. The germline gives CDR1 SGHRS, CDR2 YFSETQ. This CDR3 has 14 amino acids. CDR3 residues: CASRGLAEQEAQYF. In DNA form, the CDR3 reads TGCGCCAGCAGGGGACTAGCAGAACAAGAGGCCCAGTACTTC.

The genes are TRBV11-2 and TRBJ2-7; D may match TRBD1 or TRBD2 (6 bases each). Germline CDR1 reads SGHAT; CDR2 reads FQNNGV. Trimming stripped 4 bases from V and 6 bases from J, with 10 bases between. This CDR3 comprises 12 residues. The CDR3 DNA follows: TGTGCCAGCAGCTCTGGAGGGGGCGAGCAGTACTTC. Translated: CASSSGGGEQYF.

The V and J genes are TRBV6-5 and TRBJ1-1; no clear D gene. V dropped 6 bases and J dropped 11 bases, with 13 bases sitting between them. CDR3 length equals 11 residues. Per germline, CDR1 MNHEY and CDR2 SVGAGI. The CDR3 sequence is CASSSRSTAFF. In DNA, the CDR3 is TGTGCCAGCAGCTCCCGATCGACGGCTTTCTTT.

The gene calls are TRBV4-1 and TRBJ2-7; TRBD2 is a possible D gene (6 bases). Germline V lookup: CDR1 MGHRA, CDR2 YSYEKL. CDR3 length: 13 amino acids. Between the trimmed V and J ends, which lost 4 bases and 3 bases, there was a span of 10 bases. CDR3 bases: TGCGCCAGCAGCCCGCGACTAGACTACGAGCAGTACTTC. This codes for CASSPRLDYEQYF.

This clone was observed once. CDR3 nucleotide sequence: TGCAGCGTTGAAGGCCCGGGTCCCGAGACCCAGTACTTC. It encodes CSVEGPGPETQYF. This chain uses TRBV29-1 with TRBJ2-5; D unclear. V was pared by 1 base and J by 5 bases, with 11 bases between. Germline CDR1 and CDR2: SQVTM and ANQGSEA. This CDR3 comprises 13 residues.

This chain connects TRBV7-9 to TRBJ2-5; D is unclear. The V end lost 5 bases, the J end lost 5 bases, and 9 bases lay between the germline ends. The CDR3 contains 12 residues. In germline, CDR1 is SEHNR, CDR2 FQNEAQ (reference sequence). The CDR3 protein is CASSPPLETQYF. DNA for the CDR3: TGTGCCAGCAGCCCCCCGCTGGAGACCCAGTACTTC.

The chain couples TRBV28 to TRBJ2-1; D ambiguous. CDR1 is MDHEN, CDR2 SYDVKM, per germline. The CDR3 runs to 12 residues. V was shortened by 2 bases and J by 7 bases, with 6 bases between the two germline ends. CDR3 coding DNA: TGTGCCAGCAGTTTAAGAGTAAATGAGCAGTTCTTC. Amino acid sequence: CASSLRVNEQFF.

The chain joins TRBV7-3 to TRBJ2-1, with D tentatively TRBD1 (6 bases). Germline CDR1 is SGHTA and CDR2 is FQGTGA. V was pared by 1 base and J by 10 bases, with 11 bases between. The CDR3 is made up of 13 amino acids. CDR3 loop: CASSLNDRQEQFF. The CDR3 DNA reads as TGTGCCAGCAGCTTAAACGACAGGCAGGAGCAGTTCTTC.

The chain carries TRBV5-4 and TRBJ2-7; 7 positions match TRBD2. The CDR3 runs 15 residues. The V and J ends lost 0 bases and 0 bases, in that order; junction bases with no gene match: 3. Germline V gene lookup returns CDR1 SGHNT and CDR2 YYREEE (reference sequence). The CDR3, as DNA: TGTGCCAGCAGCTTGGTAGGGGACTACTCCTACGAGCAGTACTTC. It yields the protein CASSLVGDYSYEQYF.

The chain has TRBV6-5 and TRBJ1-1; D ambiguous. Germline loops: CDR1 MNHEY, CDR2 SVGAGI. V lost 10 bases and J lost 0, with 18 bases in between. The length of the CDR3 is 15 residues. CDR3 sequence (DNA): TGTGCCATCCAAGCCTGGGGTTACATGAACACTGAAGCTTTCTTT. Translated: CAIQAWGYMNTEAFF.

V and J are TRBV19 and TRBJ1-1; 7 bases are a match to TRBD1. The CDR3 sequence is 14 residues long. Germline V gene data show CDR1 as LNHDA and CDR2 as SQIVND (reference sequence). J gave up 1 base and V 5 bases, and 4 bases lay outside the gene matches. This CDR3 reads CASSLGQSNTEAFF. The DNA of the CDR3 is TGTGCCAGTAGTTTGGGACAGTCGAACACTGAAGCTTTCTTT.

The V gene is TRBV7-3, the J gene TRBJ2-3, with a tentative D call TRBD2 (5 bases). This CDR3 region has 12 residues. Germline values: CDR1 SGHTA, CDR2 FQGTGA. The V end was cut by 2 bases, the J end by 6 bases, with 6 bases between. The CDR3 protein is CASSLSGDTQYF. For the CDR3, the DNA is TGTGCCAGCAGCTTATCGGGGGATACGCAGTATTTT. Full variable domain (rest looked up from reference TRBV7-3 and TRBJ2-3): GAGVSQTPSNKVTEKGKYVELRCDPISGHTALYWYRQSLGQGPEFLIYFQGTGAADDSGLPNDRFFAVRPEGSVSTLKIQRTERGDSAVYLCASSLSGDTQYFGPGTRLTVL.

The V and J genes are TRBV7-7 and TRBJ2-2, with a weak D call TRBD1 (5 bases). CDR3 length: 15 residues. Germline CDR1 is SSHAT and CDR2 is FNYEAQ (reference sequence). The V gene lost 5 bases and the J gene lost 4 bases, with 14 bases spanning the gap. Written as DNA, the CDR3 is TGTGCCAGCAGCGCATCGACAGCTATCACCGGGGAGCTGTTTTTT. Translation: CASSASTAITGELFF.

The CDR3 coding sequence is TGTGCCAGCCAAGAACCTAACTATGGCTACACCTTC. The encoded protein is CASQEPNYGYTF. J is TRBJ1-2 and V is TRBV6-5; the D is unclear. Per the germline V gene, CDR1 is MNHEY and CDR2 is SVGAGI. The CDR3 length is 12 residues. V was trimmed by 8 bases and J by 0 bases, leaving 7 bases between them.

The chain is built from TRBV15 and TRBJ2-7; 12 nucleotides agree with TRBD2. Germline assignment: CDR1 LNHNV and CDR2 YYDKDF (reference sequence). V gave up 5 bases and J gave up 6 bases; unmatched junction bases: 8. This CDR3 has 15 amino acids. The CDR3 DNA is TGTGCCACCAGCGGACGACTAGCGGGAGTGGGCGAGCAGTACTTC. Translating gives CATSGRLAGVGEQYF. Based on the CDR3 plus reference TRBV15 and TRBJ2-7, the full variable domain is DAMVIQNPRYQVTQFGKPVTLSCSQTLNHNVMYWYQQKSSQAPKLLFHYYDKDFNNEADTPDNFQSRRPNTSFCFLDIRSPGLGDTAMYLCATSGRLAGVGEQYFGPGTRLTVT.

This sequence joins TRBV28 and TRBJ2-3, with 7 bases lining up with TRBD2. Germline CDR1 is MDHEN and CDR2 is SYDVKM. CDR3 length: 17 amino acids. V gave up 1 base and J gave up 2 bases; unmatched junction bases: 9. In DNA form, the CDR3 reads TGTGCCAGCAGTTTATTCGCCAGCGGGGAAGTCACAGATACGCAGTATTTT. Residues: CASSLFASGEVTDTQYF.

This sequence joins TRBV19 and TRBJ1-1; D is unresolved. The CDR3 has 11 residues. Per germline, CDR1 LNHDA and CDR2 SQIVND (reference sequence). The V end lost 7 bases, the J end lost 11 bases, and 14 bases lay between the germline ends. The CDR3 loop reads CASTDSIRAFF. CDR3 in DNA: TGTGCCAGTACCGATTCCATACGGGCTTTCTTT.

The V call is TRBV5-4, the J call TRBJ2-4; maybe TRBD1 (6 bases). The CDR3 has 13 amino acids. V was shortened by 0 bases and J by 5 bases, with 6 bases between the two germline ends. CDR1 and CDR2 from the germline V gene are SGHNT and YYREEE (reference sequence). CDR3 sequence: CASSLGTENIQYF. DNA for the CDR3: TGTGCCAGCAGCTTGGGGACAGAAAACATTCAGTACTTC.